This TCR beta chain is from a study of shared clonotypes between healthy human individuals (dated by TCRdb to about 2020). At the level of the whole study: A few men and a couple of women, aged 18 to 49 years, made up the cohort. Each donor's leukapheresis produced roughly between roughly 0.85 and 9.5 billion PBMCs. To estimate repertoire size and how much clonotype sharing occurs between individuals, the study deeply sequenced the blood TCR repertoires of five healthy adults. To increase sequencing depth and limit assay-specific biases, TCR repertoire library preparation and sequencing were carried out by different laboratories using diverse techniques. For each donor, CD4 naive and CD4 memory were each run on three plates, CD8 naive on two plates, and CD8 memory on one plate. Study-level results and caveats: Larger estimated clonotype richness was generally found for naive subsets than for memory subsets. Incomplete sequencing was indicated by rarefaction of sorted-subset datasets, despite the large sequencing depth. Compared with non-shared clonotypes, clonotypes shared by all four sorted-subset donors had higher generation probabilities. Because the study included a small number of donors, the genetic and exposure-history diversity represented was limited. Sampling was restricted to blood, and TCR repertoires in tissues likely differ from the TCR repertoires found in blood. Based on pairwise subsampling, the degree of clonotype sharing among donors was expected to be affected by sequencing depth. Across a handful of donors, about 5% of naive CD4, more than 3% of naive CD8, 2.3% of memory CD4, and approximately 0.4% of memory CD8 clonotypes were shared.

Regarding this clone: Its antigen is still unknown. The sample holds no much larger clone one base away, and base qualities are not on file.

Per the germline V gene, SNHLY is the CDR1 and FYNNEI is the CDR2. The cysteine opens and the phenylalanine closes a CDR3 of 12 amino acids. The entry retains the CDR3 DNA only, 36 bases that are in frame from base 1. Trimming costs V 7 bases and J 2 bases, and their ends lie 6 bases apart. CD8 naive samples consisted of CD45RO-negative cells that were positively selected for CCR7, yielding a CD45RA+CCR7+ population without TemRA cells. The donors were healthy, HIV-negative adults with no recently reported acute infections or vaccinations. Every donor was a Caucasian adult residing in Nashville, Tennessee, USA. After blood collection by leukapheresis, PBMCs were isolated using Ficoll-Histopaque density gradient centrifugation and then cryopreserved in the vapor phase of liquid nitrogen. Analytical flow cytometry was used to check the purity and quantity of every magnetically sorted T cell population. Genomic DNA was isolated from every sorted fraction and measured by UV absorbance on a Nanodrop 2000c.

TCR CDR3 regions were amplified from genomic DNA by multiplex PCR using the deep immunoSEQ assay. Genomic DNA extracted from each cell subset was distributed evenly over all wells of several immunoSEQ 96-well plates, and each plate served as one replicate. For sorted subsets, approximately 210 ng of genomic DNA, equivalent to around 30,000 T cell genomes, went into each replicate PCR. The purified libraries were quantified using a Qubit 3.0 fluorometer, sized with a Bioanalyzer 2100, and then quantified again using the KAPA Library Quantification kit. Every immunoSEQ 96-well plate was sequenced on a separate single-read 150-cycle Illumina NextSeq 550 flow cell. The original methods were these. The immunoSEQ output contained only junctional sequences without quality scores, so filtering could not match that applied to full-length reads. Sequences were annotated with PyIR, a Python wrapper for IgBLAST v1.9, using IMGT germline references to assign V/J genes and CDR3. Reads were filtered out if the reads had weak V/J assignments (E-value above 1e-6), no CDR3, stop codons, out-of-frame junctions, or ambiguous translated residues. V3J clonotypes were defined by identical inferred V gene, J gene, and CDR3 amino acid sequence. The percentage overlap between two repertoires was calculated by dividing the number of shared unique clonotypes by the size of the smaller repertoire. Repertoire richness was assessed with RTK rarefaction, the Chao1 estimator, and Recon v2.1 estimates of unobserved clonotypes. Generation probabilities for all TCRbeta clonotypes obtained by the gDNA method from a handful of donors were computed using OLGA. Sourced from immuneACCESS, this table was stored by TCRdb with only in-frame sequences that have V and J called. A share of the clones is absent; for the studies checked, an unresolved V gene accounts for under half, and the remainder has no known explanation. That table supplies the V and J calls and clone size; D and trimming were determined from the DNA. The sample data list 630,000 or so clones, and 98% of these were observed just once. The ten largest account for 0.3% of the sample.

Sequenced: naive CD8+ T cells sorted from blood. Interpreted using the paper, the cell subset or site label stands for: CD45RA+CCR7+. This receptor was taken from a man aged 25-40 years in good health. Recombination linked TRBV2 to TRBJ2-1; the D gene is unclear. For the CDR3, the sequence is CASTKAYNEQFF. The DNA sequence follows: TGTGCCAGCACCAAGGCCTACAATGAGCAGTTCTTC.